This T cell receptor beta chain was documented in a study of post-analysis software for immune sequencing data. Overall study: Courses of disease covered relapsing-remitting, secondary progressive and progressive-relapsing multiple sclerosis. General observations from the study: There was significantly lower normalized Chao1 diversity in multiple sclerosis patients than in controls. The study found TRBV5-6, TRBV5-1 and TRBV20-1 among five or six TRBV segments more frequent in patients than controls.

This clonotype came up many times. Its antigen is not identified. The CDR3 loop spans 14 amino acids. V dropped 1 base and J dropped 5; count of bases not matched to a gene: 4. Libraries were made from TCR beta cDNA, and they carried unique molecular identifiers. cDNA molecules numbering around 500,000 came from roughly 1.1 to 9.2 million T cells. Each CDR3 protein gets one entry after TCRdb re-called the PCR reads with MiXCR. Found here are just over 250,000 distinct CDR3 sequences, less than 40% of them singletons; the top ten hold 4.5% to 5.5%. This clonotype originated in a girl aged 5 to 17 with multiple sclerosis. This chain links TRBV12-3 or TRBV12-4 with TRBJ2-7, with 8 bases that match TRBD1. Material for sequencing was blood. The CDR3 sequence: CASSLGTGFHEQYF. As DNA, the CDR3 is TGTGCCAGCAGTTTAGGGACAGGGTTCCACGAGCAGTACTTC.